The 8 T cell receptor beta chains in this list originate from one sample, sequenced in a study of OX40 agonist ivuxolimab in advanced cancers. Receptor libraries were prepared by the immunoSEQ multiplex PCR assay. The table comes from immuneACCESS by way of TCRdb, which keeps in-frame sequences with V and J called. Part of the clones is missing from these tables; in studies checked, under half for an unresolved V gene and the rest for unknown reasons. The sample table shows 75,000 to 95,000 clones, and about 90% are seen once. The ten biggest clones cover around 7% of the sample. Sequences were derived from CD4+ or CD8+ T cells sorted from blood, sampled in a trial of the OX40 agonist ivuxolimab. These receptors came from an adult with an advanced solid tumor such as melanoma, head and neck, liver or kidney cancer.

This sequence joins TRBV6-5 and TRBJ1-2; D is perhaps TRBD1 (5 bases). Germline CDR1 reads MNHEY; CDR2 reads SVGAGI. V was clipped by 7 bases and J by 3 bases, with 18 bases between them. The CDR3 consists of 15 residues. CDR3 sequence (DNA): TGTGCCAGCACTTCCTCAGGGCGAGGGCACTATGGCTACACCTTC. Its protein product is CASTSSGRGHYGYTF.

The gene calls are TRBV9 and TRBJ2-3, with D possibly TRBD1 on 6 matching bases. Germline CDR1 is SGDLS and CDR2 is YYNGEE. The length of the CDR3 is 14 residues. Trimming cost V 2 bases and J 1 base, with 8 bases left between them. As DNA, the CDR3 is TGTGCCAGCAGCGTGGGGGCTGGCACAGATACGCAGTATTTT. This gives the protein CASSVGAGTDTQYF.

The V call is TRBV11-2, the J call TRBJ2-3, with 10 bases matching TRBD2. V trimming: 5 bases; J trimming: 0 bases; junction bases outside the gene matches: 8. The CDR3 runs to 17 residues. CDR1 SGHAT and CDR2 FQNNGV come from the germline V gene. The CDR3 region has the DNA TGTGCCAGCAGCGCGAGAACTAGCGGGATTAGCACAGATACGCAGTATTTT. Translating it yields CASSARTSGISTDTQYF.

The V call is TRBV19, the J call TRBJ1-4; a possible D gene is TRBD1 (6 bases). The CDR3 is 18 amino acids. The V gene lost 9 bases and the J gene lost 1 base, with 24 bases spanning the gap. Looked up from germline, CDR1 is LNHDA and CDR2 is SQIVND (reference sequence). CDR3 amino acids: CASRGGRGSSGTNEKLFF. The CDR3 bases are TGTGCCAGCCGGGGGGGCAGGGGCAGCTCTGGAACTAATGAAAAACTGTTTTTT.

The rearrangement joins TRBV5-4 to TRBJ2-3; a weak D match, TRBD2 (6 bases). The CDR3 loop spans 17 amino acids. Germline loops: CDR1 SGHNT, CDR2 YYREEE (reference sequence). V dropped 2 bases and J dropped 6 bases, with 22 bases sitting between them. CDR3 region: CASSFSLAPTAGDTQYF. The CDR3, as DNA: TGTGCCAGCAGCTTTTCCCTAGCGCCCACCGCAGGGGATACGCAGTATTTT.

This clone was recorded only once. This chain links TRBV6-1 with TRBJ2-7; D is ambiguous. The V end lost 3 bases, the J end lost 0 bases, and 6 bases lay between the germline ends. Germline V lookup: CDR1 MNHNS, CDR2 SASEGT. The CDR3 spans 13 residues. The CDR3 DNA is TGTGCCAGCAGTGAGGGCCTCTCCTACGAGCAGTACTTC. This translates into CASSEGLSYEQYF.

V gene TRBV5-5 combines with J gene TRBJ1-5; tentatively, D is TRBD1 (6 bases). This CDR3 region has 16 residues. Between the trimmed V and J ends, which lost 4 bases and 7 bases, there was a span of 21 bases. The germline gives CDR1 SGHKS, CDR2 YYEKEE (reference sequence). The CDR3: CASSPTTRQEGQPQHF. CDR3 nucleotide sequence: TGTGCCAGCAGCCCGACAACTCGACAGGAGGGGCAGCCCCAGCATTTT.

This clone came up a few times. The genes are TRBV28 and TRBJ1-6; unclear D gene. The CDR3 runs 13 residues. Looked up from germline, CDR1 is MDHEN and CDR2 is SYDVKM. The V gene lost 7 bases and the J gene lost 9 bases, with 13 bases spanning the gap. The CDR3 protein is CASTLGPGSPLHF. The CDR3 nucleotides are TGTGCCAGCACCCTAGGTCCCGGTTCACCCCTCCACTTT.